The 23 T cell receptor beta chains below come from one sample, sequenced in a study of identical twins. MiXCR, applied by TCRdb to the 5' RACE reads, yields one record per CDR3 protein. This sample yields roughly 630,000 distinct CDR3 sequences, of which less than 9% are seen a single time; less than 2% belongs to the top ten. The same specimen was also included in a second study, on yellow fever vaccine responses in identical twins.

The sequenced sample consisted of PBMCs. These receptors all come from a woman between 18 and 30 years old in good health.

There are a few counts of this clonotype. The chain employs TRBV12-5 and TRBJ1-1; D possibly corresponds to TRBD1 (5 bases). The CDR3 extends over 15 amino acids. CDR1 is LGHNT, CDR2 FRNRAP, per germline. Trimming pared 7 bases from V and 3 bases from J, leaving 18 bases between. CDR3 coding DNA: TGTGCTAGTGAAGCTGGGGGTGGGATTTACACTGAAGCTTTCTTT. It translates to CASEAGGGIYTEAFF.

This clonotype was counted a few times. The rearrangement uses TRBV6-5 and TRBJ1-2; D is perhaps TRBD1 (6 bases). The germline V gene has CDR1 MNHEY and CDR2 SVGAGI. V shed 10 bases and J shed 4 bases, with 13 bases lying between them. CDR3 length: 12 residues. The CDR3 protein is CATLTGFYGYTF. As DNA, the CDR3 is TGTGCCACCTTAACAGGGTTCTATGGCTACACCTTC.

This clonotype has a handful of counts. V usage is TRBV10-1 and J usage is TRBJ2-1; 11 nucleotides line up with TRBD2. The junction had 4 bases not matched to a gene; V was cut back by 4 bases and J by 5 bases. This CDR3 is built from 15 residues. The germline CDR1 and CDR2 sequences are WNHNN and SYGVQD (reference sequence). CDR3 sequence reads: CASSVLAGGHNEQFF. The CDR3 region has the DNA TGCGCCAGCAGTGTGCTAGCGGGGGGACACAATGAGCAGTTCTTC.

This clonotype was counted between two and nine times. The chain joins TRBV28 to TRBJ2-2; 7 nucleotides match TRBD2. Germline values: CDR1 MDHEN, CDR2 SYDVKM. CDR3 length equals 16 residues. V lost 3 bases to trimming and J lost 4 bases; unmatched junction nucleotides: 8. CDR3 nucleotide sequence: TGTGCCAGCAGTTTGTCCCGACTAGCTCGCACCGGGGAGCTGTTTTTT. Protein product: CASSLSRLARTGELFF.

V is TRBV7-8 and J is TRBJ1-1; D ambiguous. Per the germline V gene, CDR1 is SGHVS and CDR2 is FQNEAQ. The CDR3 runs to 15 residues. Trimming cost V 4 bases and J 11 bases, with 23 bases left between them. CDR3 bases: TGTGCCAGCAGCTCGTTTTTGAGGGAATTAAAGAGGGCTTTCTTT. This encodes CASSSFLRELKRAFF. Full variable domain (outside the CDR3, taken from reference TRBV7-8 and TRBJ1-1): GAGVSQSPRYKVAKRGQDVALRCDPISGHVSLFWYQQALGQGPEFLTYFQNEAQLDKSGLPSDRFFAERPEGSVSTLKIQRTQQEDSAVYLCASSSFLRELKRAFFGQGTRLTVV.

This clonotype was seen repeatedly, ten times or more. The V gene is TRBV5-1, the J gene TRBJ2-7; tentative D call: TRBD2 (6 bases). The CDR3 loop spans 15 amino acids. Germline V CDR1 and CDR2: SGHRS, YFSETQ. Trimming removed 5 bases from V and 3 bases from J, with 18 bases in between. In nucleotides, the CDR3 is TGCGCCAGCAGGGAAAATAAGCGGGCATACTACGAGCAGTACTTC. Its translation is CASRENKRAYYEQYF. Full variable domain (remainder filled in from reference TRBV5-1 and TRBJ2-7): KAGVTQTPRYLIKTRGQQVTLSCSPISGHRSVSWYQQTPGQGLQFLFEYFSETQRNKGNFPGRFSGRQFSNSRSEMNVSTLELGDSALYLCASRENKRAYYEQYFGPGTRLTVT.

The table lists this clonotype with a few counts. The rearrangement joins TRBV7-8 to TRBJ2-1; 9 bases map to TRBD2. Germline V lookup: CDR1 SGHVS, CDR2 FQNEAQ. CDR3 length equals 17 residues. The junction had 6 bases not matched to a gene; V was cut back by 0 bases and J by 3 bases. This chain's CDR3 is CASSLASAGGYYNEQFF. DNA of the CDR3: TGTGCCAGCAGCTTAGCGTCAGCGGGGGGTTACTACAATGAGCAGTTCTTC.

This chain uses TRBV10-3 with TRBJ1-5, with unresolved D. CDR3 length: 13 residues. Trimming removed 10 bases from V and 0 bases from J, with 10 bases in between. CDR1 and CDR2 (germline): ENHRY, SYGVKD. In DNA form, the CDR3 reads TGTGCCACCGCCCCAGCTAGCAATCAGCCCCAGCATTTT. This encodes CATAPASNQPQHF.

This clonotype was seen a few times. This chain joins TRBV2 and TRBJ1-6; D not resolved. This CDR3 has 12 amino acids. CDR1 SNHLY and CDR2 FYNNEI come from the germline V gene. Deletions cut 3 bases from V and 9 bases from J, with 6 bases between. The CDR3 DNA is TGTGCCAGCAGTGATCTCGGTTCACCCCTCCACTTT. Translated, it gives CASSDLGSPLHF.

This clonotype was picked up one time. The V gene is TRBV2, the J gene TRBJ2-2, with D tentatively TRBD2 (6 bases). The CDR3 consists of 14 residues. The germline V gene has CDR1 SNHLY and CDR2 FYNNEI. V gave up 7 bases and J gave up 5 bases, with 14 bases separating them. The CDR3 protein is CASTGTLGTGELFF. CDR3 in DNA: TGTGCCAGCACGGGGACTTTGGGGACCGGGGAGCTGTTTTTT. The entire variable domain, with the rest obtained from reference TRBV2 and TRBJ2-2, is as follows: EPEVTQTPSHQVTQMGQEVILRCVPISNHLYFYWYRQILGQKVEFLVSFYNNEISEKSEIFDDQFSVERPDGSNFTLKIRSTKLEDSAMYFCASTGTLGTGELFFGEGSRLTVL.

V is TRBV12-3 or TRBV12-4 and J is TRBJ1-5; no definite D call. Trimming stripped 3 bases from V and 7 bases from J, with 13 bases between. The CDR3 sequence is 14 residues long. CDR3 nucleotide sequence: TGTGCCAGCAGTTTTAGGGCCTTGACCCAGCCCCAGCATTTT. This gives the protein CASSFRALTQPQHF.

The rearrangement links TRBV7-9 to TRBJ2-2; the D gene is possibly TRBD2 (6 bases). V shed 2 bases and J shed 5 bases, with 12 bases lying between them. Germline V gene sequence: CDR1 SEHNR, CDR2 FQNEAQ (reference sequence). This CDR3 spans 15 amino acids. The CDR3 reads CASSLSLAETGELFF. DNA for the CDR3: TGTGCCAGCAGCTTAAGCTTAGCGGAGACCGGGGAGCTGTTTTTT. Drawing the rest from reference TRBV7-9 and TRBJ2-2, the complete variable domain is DTGVSQNPRHKITKRGQNVTFRCDPISEHNRLYWYRQTLGQGPEFLTYFQNEAQLEKSRLLSDRFSAERPKGSFSTLEIQRTEQGDSAMYLCASSLSLAETGELFFGEGSRLTVL.

The CDR3 nucleotides read TGTGCCAGCAGTTTGGGGCTAGCGGGAAAAATTTCACAAGAGACCCAGTACTTC. Its protein is CASSLGLAGKISQETQYF. The J gene is TRBJ2-5, the V gene TRBV27; 9 bases are a match to TRBD2. Germline values: CDR1 MNHEY, CDR2 SMNVEV (reference sequence). The CDR3 spans 18 residues. Unmatched junction bases numbered 13, after V lost 3 bases and J lost 2 bases.

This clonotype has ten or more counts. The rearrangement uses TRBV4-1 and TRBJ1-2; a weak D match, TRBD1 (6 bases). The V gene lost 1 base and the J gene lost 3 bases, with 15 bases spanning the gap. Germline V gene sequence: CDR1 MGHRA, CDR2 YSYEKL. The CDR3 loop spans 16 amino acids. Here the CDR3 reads CASSQARDTPDYGYTF. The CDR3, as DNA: TGCGCCAGCAGCCAAGCACGGGACACCCCTGACTATGGCTACACCTTC.

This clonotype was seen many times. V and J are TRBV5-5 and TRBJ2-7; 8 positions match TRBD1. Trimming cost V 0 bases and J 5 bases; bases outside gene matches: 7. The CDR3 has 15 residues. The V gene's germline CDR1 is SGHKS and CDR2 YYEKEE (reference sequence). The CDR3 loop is CASSLVTGVSHEQYF. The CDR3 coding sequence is TGTGCCAGCAGCTTGGTGACAGGGGTTTCACACGAGCAGTACTTC.

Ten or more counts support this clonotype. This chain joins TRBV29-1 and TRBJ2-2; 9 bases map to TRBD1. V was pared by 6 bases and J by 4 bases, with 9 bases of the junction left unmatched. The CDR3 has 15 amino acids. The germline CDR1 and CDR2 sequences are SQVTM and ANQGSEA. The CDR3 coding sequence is TGCAGCGTACCCGGGACAGGGCTAGGCACCGGGGAGCTGTTTTTT. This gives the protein CSVPGTGLGTGELFF.

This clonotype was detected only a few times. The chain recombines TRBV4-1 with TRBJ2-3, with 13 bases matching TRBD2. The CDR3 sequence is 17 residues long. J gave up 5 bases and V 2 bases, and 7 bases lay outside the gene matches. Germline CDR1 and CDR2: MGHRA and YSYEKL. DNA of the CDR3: TGCGCCAGCAGCCAAACTAGCGGGAGGGGATTAGGAGATACGCAGTATTTT. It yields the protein CASSQTSGRGLGDTQYF.

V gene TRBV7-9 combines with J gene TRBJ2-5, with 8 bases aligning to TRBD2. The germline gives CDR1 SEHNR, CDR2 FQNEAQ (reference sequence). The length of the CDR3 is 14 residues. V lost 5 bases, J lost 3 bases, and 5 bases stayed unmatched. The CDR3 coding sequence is TGTGCCAGCAGCACGGGACTAGTCAAAGAGACCCAGTACTTC. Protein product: CASSTGLVKETQYF. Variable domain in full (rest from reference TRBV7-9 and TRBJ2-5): DTGVSQNPRHKITKRGQNVTFRCDPISEHNRLYWYRQTLGQGPEFLTYFQNEAQLEKSRLLSDRFSAERPKGSFSTLEIQRTEQGDSAMYLCASSTGLVKETQYFGPGTRLLVL.

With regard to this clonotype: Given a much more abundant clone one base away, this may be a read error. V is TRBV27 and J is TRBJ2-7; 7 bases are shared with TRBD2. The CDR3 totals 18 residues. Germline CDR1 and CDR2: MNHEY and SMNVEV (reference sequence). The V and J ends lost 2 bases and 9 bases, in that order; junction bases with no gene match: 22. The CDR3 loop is CASSLRVLAPGGGDVQYF. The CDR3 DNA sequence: TGTGCCAGCAGTTTAAGGGTACTAGCGCCCGGAGGTGGCGACGTGCAGTACTTC.

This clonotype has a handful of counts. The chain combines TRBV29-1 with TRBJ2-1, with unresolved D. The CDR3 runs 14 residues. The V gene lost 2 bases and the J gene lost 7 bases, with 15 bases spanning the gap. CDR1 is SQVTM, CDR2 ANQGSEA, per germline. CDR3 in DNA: TGCAGCGTTGAATTGTTGGCAGGTACGAATGAGCAGTTCTTC. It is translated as CSVELLAGTNEQFF.

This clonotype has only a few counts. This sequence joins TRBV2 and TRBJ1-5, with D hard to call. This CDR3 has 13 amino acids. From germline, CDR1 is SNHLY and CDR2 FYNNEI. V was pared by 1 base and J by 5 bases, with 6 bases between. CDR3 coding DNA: TGTGCCAGCAGTGAAGTTAAGGATCAGCCCCAGCATTTT. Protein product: CASSEVKDQPQHF.

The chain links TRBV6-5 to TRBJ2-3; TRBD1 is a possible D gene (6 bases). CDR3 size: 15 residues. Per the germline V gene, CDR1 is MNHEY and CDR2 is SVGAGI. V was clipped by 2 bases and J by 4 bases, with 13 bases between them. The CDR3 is CASSYVGAGPDTQYF. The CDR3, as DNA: TGTGCCAGCAGTTACGTGGGGGCAGGGCCAGATACGCAGTATTTT.

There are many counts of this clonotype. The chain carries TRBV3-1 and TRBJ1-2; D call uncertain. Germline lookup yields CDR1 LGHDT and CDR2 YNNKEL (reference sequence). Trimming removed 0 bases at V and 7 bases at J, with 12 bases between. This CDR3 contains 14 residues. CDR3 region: CASSQEASRGGYTF. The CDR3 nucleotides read TGTGCCAGCAGCCAAGAGGCGTCACGGGGTGGCTACACCTTC.